The subject of this entry is one T cell receptor (beta chain). Samples were taken at baseline and on day 1 of cycles 4 and 7. The sample originates from a study of OX40 agonist ivuxolimab in advanced cancers. Trimming removed 2 bases at V and 6 bases at J, with 16 bases between. CDR1 is LGHNA and CDR2 is YNFKEQ in the germline V gene. CDR3 length equals 16 residues. TCRdb's table, derived via immunoSEQ multiplex PCR, lists solely in-frame clones and lacks some. The table shows more than 35,000 clones, with 75% to 90% occurring only once. This chain uses TRBV4-2 with TRBJ1-4; no definite D call. The clonotype originates from an adult with an advanced solid tumor such as melanoma, head and neck, liver or kidney cancer. The sequencing here drew on CD4+ or CD8+ T cells sorted from blood, taken in a trial of the OX40 agonist ivuxolimab. This CDR3 is CASSQQETGRDEKLFF. The CDR3 bases are TGTGCCAGCAGCCAACAGGAGACGGGTCGCGATGAAAAACTGTTTTTT.